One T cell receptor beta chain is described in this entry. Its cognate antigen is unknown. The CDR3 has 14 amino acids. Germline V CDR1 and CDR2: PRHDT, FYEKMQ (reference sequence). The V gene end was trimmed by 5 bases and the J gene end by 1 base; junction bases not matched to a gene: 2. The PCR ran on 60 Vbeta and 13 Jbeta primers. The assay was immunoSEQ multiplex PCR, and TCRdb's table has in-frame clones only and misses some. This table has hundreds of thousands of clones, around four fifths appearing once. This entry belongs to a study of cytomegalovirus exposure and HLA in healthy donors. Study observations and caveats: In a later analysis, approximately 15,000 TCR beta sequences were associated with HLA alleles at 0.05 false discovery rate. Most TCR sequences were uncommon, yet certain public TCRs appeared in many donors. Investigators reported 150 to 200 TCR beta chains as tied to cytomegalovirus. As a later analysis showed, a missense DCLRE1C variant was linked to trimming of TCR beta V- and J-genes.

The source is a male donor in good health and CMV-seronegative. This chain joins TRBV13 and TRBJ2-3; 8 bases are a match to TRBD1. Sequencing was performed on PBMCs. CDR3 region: CASSPGQGTDTQYF. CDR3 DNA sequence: TGTGCCAGCAGCCCGGGACAGGGCACAGATACGCAGTATTTT.